This T cell receptor beta chain was obtained from a study of T-cell reconstitution after alpha-beta-depleted transplantation in children. This CDR3 has 18 residues. With V trimmed by 4 bases and J by 0 bases, 12 bases remained unmatched. Germline V gives CDR1 SGDLS, CDR2 YYNGEE. This clonotype was seen at least ten times. The library targeted TCRbeta and was prepared with unique molecular identifiers. TCRdb reprocessed the PCR reads with MiXCR, giving one entry per CDR3 protein. The data hold about 240,000 distinct CDR3 sequences, with around 13% observed a single time. Source: PBMCs from the stem cell graft donor, taken from the stem cell graft. This TCR was recovered from a human donor who donated a stem cell graft to a child with acute lymphoblastic leukemia. V gene TRBV9 combines with J gene TRBJ1-1; 10 nucleotides align to TRBD1. CDR3 sequence reads: CASSYSGTGDLMNTEAFF. The CDR3 bases are TGTGCCAGCAGCTATTCCGGGACAGGGGATTTAATGAACACTGAAGCTTTCTTT.